Each of the 25 T cell receptor beta chains below was sequenced from the same sample in a study of cytomegalovirus exposure and HLA in healthy donors. The PCR contained 60 Vbeta and 13 Jbeta primers. Clones were read by immunoSEQ multiplex PCR, and TCRdb kept only the in-frame ones, dropping some. The sample contains approximately 120,000 clones, 60% to 85% of which appear only once. The sequenced sample consisted of PBMCs. All receptors come from a man younger than 45 in good health and CMV-seronegative.

This clone was observed once. V usage is TRBV6-6 and J usage is TRBJ2-1; 12 bases align to TRBD2. V trimming: 7 bases; J trimming: 8 bases; junction bases outside the gene matches: 3. There are 13 residues in the CDR3. CDR1 is MNHNY and CDR2 is SVGAGI in the germline V gene (reference sequence). CDR3 in amino acids: CASMLAGGYEQFF. The CDR3 nucleotides read TGTGCCAGCATGCTAGCGGGAGGGTATGAGCAGTTCTTC.

The genes are TRBV6-4 and TRBJ1-1; maybe TRBD1 (5 bases). CDR1 and CDR2 (germline): MRHNA, SNTAGT. CDR3 length: 13 residues. Between the trimmed V and J ends, which lost 6 bases and 0 bases, there was a span of 8 bases. The CDR3 protein is CASSQGVNTEAFF. The CDR3 DNA reads as TGTGCCAGCAGCCAGGGTGTGAACACTGAAGCTTTCTTT.

The rearrangement joins TRBV27 to TRBJ2-7; TRBD1 agrees at 7 bases. This CDR3 comprises 15 residues. V lost 6 bases and J lost 2; bases outside the gene matches: 10. The germline V gene encodes CDR1 MNHEY and CDR2 SMNVEV (reference sequence). The CDR3 region has the DNA TGTGCCAGCAGGCCCCAGGGGGACAAACCCTACGAGCAGTACTTC. This sequence encodes CASRPQGDKPYEQYF.

V and J are TRBV7-6 and TRBJ2-5, with a tentative D call TRBD2 (6 bases). V lost 6 bases and J lost 3, with 14 bases in between. CDR1 and CDR2 (germline): SGHVS, FNYEAQ. The CDR3 spans 14 residues. CDR3 sequence (DNA): TGTGCCAGCAGACTTTTCGCGGGAAAAGAGACCCAGTACTTC. Protein: CASRLFAGKETQYF.

The chain uses TRBV19 and TRBJ2-1; 8 bases are shared with TRBD2. Germline CDR1 reads LNHDA; CDR2 reads SQIVND (reference sequence). V lost 5 bases and J lost 5; bases outside the gene matches: 11. This CDR3 spans 16 amino acids. In nucleotides, the CDR3 is TGTGCCAGTAGTCCACGGGGGGGGATTGCGCACAATGAGCAGTTCTTC. This codes for CASSPRGGIAHNEQFF.

CDR3 nucleotides: TGTGCCAGCAGTCCTTGGGACACCGAGCAGTACTTC. It specifies CASSPWDTEQYF. V and J are TRBV25-1 and TRBJ2-7; maybe TRBD1 (6 bases). V was pared by 5 bases and J by 6 bases, with 11 bases between. The CDR3 covers 12 residues. Germline CDR1 MGHDK, CDR2 SYGVNS.

The chain uses TRBV29-1 and TRBJ1-1; D remains ambiguous. The CDR3 consists of 13 residues. The V end lost 3 bases, the J end lost 0 bases, and 8 bases lay between the germline ends. The germline gives CDR1 SQVTM, CDR2 ANQGSEA. The CDR3 DNA sequence: TGCAGCGTTGAGGGGAGGTTGAACACTGAAGCTTTCTTT. Its translation: CSVEGRLNTEAFF.

CDR3 amino acids: CASSFTHRLADYNEQFF. The CDR3 DNA reads as TGTGCCAGCAGTTTCACCCACCGACTAGCGGACTACAATGAGCAGTTCTTC. This chain connects TRBV28 to TRBJ2-1, with 9 bases fitting TRBD2. CDR1 is MDHEN, CDR2 SYDVKM, per germline. Unmatched junction bases numbered 9, after V lost 3 bases and J lost 3 bases. This CDR3 is 17 amino acids long.

A few counts support this clone. The chain couples TRBV28 to TRBJ1-1, with D perhaps TRBD1 (6 bases). Trimming removed 6 bases at V and 5 bases at J, with 16 bases between. CDR1 and CDR2 (germline): MDHEN, SYDVKM. The CDR3 has 14 residues. The CDR3 DNA reads TGTGCCAGCAGGATAACAGGGAAGGGGACTGAAGCTTTCTTT. This codes for CASRITGKGTEAFF.

This clone showed up just a few times. V gene TRBV9 combines with J gene TRBJ2-5, with a tentative D call TRBD1 (7 bases). The CDR3 spans 16 residues. V was clipped by 2 bases and J by 3 bases, with 17 bases between them. Germline V CDR1 and CDR2: SGDLS, YYNGEE. Here the CDR3 reads CASSVEGGTVKETQYF. The DNA for the CDR3 is TGTGCCAGCAGCGTGGAAGGGGGGACAGTAAAAGAGACCCAGTACTTC.

The chain couples TRBV9 to TRBJ1-1; 7 nucleotides align to TRBD1. The V and J ends lost 3 bases and 3 bases, in that order; junction bases with no gene match: 8. In germline, CDR1 is SGDLS, CDR2 YYNGEE. This CDR3 contains 15 residues. The CDR3 DNA sequence: TGTGCCAGCAGCGCTCCGACAGGGTTGGACACTGAAGCTTTCTTT. This gives the protein CASSAPTGLDTEAFF.

The chain is built from TRBV19 and TRBJ2-3; no clear D gene. CDR3 length: 11 residues. Per the germline V gene, CDR1 is LNHDA and CDR2 is SQIVND (reference sequence). Trimming shortened V by 5 bases and J by 4 bases, and 4 bases separated the two germline ends. In nucleotides, the CDR3 is TGTGCCAGTAGTCGGGCAGATACGCAGTATTTT. Translation: CASSRADTQYF.

The chain recombines TRBV7-8 with TRBJ2-7; tentative D call: TRBD1 (6 bases). The ends were cut back, 1 base at V and 2 bases at J, with 12 bases in the middle. Germline values: CDR1 SGHVS, CDR2 FQNEAQ. The CDR3 covers 15 residues. CDR3 amino acids: CASSLEARGPYEQYF. In DNA form, the CDR3 reads TGTGCCAGCAGCTTAGAGGCCAGGGGACCCTACGAGCAGTACTTC. Based on the CDR3 plus reference TRBV7-8 and TRBJ2-7, the full variable domain is GAGVSQSPRYKVAKRGQDVALRCDPISGHVSLFWYQQALGQGPEFLTYFQNEAQLDKSGLPSDRFFAERPEGSVSTLKIQRTQQEDSAVYLCASSLEARGPYEQYFGPGTRLTVT.

CDR3 residues: CASSQGGGHSYEQYF. The CDR3 DNA reads as TGCGCCAGCAGCCAAGGGGGGGGACACTCCTACGAGCAGTACTTC. This sequence joins TRBV4-1 and TRBJ2-7, with D perhaps matching TRBD2 (7 bases). The V end lost 1 base, the J end lost 0 bases, and 10 bases lay between the germline ends. CDR3 length: 15 amino acids. Germline values: CDR1 MGHRA, CDR2 YSYEKL.

The DNA for the CDR3 is TGTGCCAGCAGCTTCCCGGGGTTGGGGGCTTTCTTT. Translation: CASSFPGLGAFF. J is TRBJ1-1 and V is TRBV7-9; D unclear. The length of the CDR3 is 12 residues. V was trimmed by 3 bases and J by 11 bases, leaving 13 bases between them. Germline CDR1 reads SEHNR; CDR2 reads FQNEAQ (reference sequence).

This clone came up a few times. The V gene is TRBV28, the J gene TRBJ2-5, with D maybe TRBD1 (6 bases). From germline, CDR1 is MDHEN and CDR2 SYDVKM. The V end was cut by 2 bases, the J end by 4 bases, with 11 bases between. This CDR3 contains 14 residues. As DNA, the CDR3 is TGTGCCAGCAGTTTAGGACAGCTAATAGAGACCCAGTACTTC. Translated, it gives CASSLGQLIETQYF.

This chain links TRBV19 with TRBJ2-1, with D possibly matching TRBD1 (5 bases). V lost 2 bases to trimming and J lost 6 bases, with 11 bases between them. CDR1 LNHDA and CDR2 SQIVND come from the germline V gene (reference sequence). This CDR3 comprises 14 residues. The CDR3 region is CASSIIRVGNEQFF. CDR3 bases: TGTGCCAGTAGTATAATCAGGGTTGGCAATGAGCAGTTCTTC.

This chain joins TRBV7-9 and TRBJ2-2, with no clear D. The CDR3 totals 15 residues. Germline CDR1 is SEHNR and CDR2 is FQNEAQ (reference sequence). V was trimmed by 4 bases and J by 5 bases, leaving 14 bases between them. The CDR3 sequence: CASSSEARRTGELFF. In DNA, the CDR3 is TGTGCCAGCAGCTCCGAGGCGCGGCGTACCGGGGAGCTGTTTTTT.

The rearrangement joins TRBV7-9 to TRBJ1-5; D remains unclear. The CDR3 sequence is 14 residues long. The germline V gene has CDR1 SEHNR and CDR2 FQNEAQ (reference sequence). V lost 3 bases to trimming and J lost 8 bases, with 14 bases between them. This CDR3 reads CASSLGRGLEPQHF. CDR3 DNA sequence: TGTGCCAGCAGCTTGGGCCGAGGGTTGGAGCCCCAGCATTTT.

The chain has TRBV19 and TRBJ2-3, with 7 bases fitting TRBD1. This CDR3 has 16 amino acids. Losses at the gene ends were 5 bases for V and 0 bases for J; bases not matched to a gene: 8. From germline, CDR1 is LNHDA and CDR2 SQIVND (reference sequence). CDR3 sequence (DNA): TGTGCCAGTAGTGCTTACAGGGGTTATAGCACAGATACGCAGTATTTT. Its protein product is CASSAYRGYSTDTQYF. Together with reference TRBV19 and TRBJ2-3, the CDR3 gives the full variable domain: DGGITQSPKYLFRKEGQNVTLSCEQNLNHDAMYWYRQDPGQGLRLIYYSQIVNDFQKGDIAEGYSVSREKKESFPLTVTSAQKNPTAFYLCASSAYRGYSTDTQYFGPGTRLTVL.

This chain connects TRBV27 to TRBJ2-1, with 8 positions matching TRBD2. The CDR3 has 14 residues. The trim removed 3 bases at V and 10 bases at J, leaving 8 bases unmatched. Per the germline V gene, CDR1 is MNHEY and CDR2 is SMNVEV (reference sequence). The CDR3 sequence is CASSFWSGREEQFF. Here the CDR3 DNA reads TGTGCCAGCAGTTTTTGGAGCGGGAGAGAGGAGCAGTTCTTC.

The chain carries TRBV6-4 and TRBJ2-7; 7 nucleotides agree with TRBD1. The CDR3 is made up of 16 amino acids. The V gene end was trimmed by 0 bases and the J gene end by 5 bases; junction bases not matched to a gene: 10. Germline-derived CDR1 and CDR2 are MRHNA and SNTAGT. CDR3 protein: CASSDSVGQPLNEQYF. The DNA for the CDR3 is TGTGCCAGCAGTGACTCGGTGGGACAGCCCTTAAACGAGCAGTACTTC.

This sequence joins TRBV6-5 and TRBJ1-2; 8 bases line up with TRBD1. The ends lost 7 bases at V and 4 bases at J; junction bases unmatched: 8. The CDR3 is made up of 14 amino acids. The germline V gene has CDR1 MNHEY and CDR2 SVGAGI. CDR3 nucleotides: TGTGCCAGCATTTCCGGGACAGGACCCTATGGCTACACCTTC. It codes for CASISGTGPYGYTF.

The chain employs TRBV5-1 and TRBJ2-7; 7 bases map to TRBD1. The V and J ends lost 2 bases and 5 bases, in that order; junction bases with no gene match: 1. The CDR3 covers 12 residues. Germline lookup yields CDR1 SGHRS and CDR2 YFSETQ. The CDR3 bases are TGCGCCAGCAGCTTTCAGGGGGACGAGCAGTACTTC. Translating gives CASSFQGDEQYF.

This clone was detected a few times. CDR3 sequence: CASSETGAANEKLFF. The CDR3 DNA reads as TGTGCCAGCAGTGAAACCGGAGCAGCTAATGAAAAACTGTTTTTT. This chain uses TRBV2 with TRBJ1-4, with unresolved D. In germline, CDR1 is SNHLY, CDR2 FYNNEI. CDR3 length: 15 residues. The V end was cut by 2 bases, the J end by 3 bases, with 10 bases between.